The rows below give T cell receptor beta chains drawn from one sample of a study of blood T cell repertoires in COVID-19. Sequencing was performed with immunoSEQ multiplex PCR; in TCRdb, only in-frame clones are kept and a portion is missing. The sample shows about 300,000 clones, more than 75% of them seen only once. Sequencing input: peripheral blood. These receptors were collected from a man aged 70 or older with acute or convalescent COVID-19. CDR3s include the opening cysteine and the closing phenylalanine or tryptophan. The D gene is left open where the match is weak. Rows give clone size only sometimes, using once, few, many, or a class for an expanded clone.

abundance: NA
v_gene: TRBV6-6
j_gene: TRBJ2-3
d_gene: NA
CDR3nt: TGTGCCAGCAGTTATAATCCCGCAGATACGCAGTATTTT
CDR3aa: CASSYNPADTQYF

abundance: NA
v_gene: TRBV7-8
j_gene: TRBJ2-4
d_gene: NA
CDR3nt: TGTGCCAGCAGCCAAGAGCCCCTAGCCAAAAACATTCAGTACTTC
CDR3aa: CASSQEPLAKNIQYF

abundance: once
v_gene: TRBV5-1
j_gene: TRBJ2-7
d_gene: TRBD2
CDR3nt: TGCGCCAGCGCGGTGGCTAGCGGGACCTACAAGCAGTACTTC
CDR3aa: CASAVASGTYKQYF

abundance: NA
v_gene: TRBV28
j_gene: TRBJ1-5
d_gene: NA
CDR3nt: TGTGCCAGCAACACCTGGAAGGAGGACCAGCCCCAGCATTTT
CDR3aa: CASNTWKEDQPQHF

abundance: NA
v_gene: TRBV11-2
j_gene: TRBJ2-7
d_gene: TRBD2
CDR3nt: TGTGCCAGCAGCTTAGGGGAGGGGCTCTATCTCTACGAGCAGTACTTC
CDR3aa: CASSLGEGLYLYEQYF

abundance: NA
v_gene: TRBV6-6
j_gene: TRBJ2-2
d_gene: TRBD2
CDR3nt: TGTGCCAGCAGCCACCCAGCCGGGACTACAAGGCTTGGGTTCACCGGGGAGCTGTTTTTT
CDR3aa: CASSHPAGTTRLGFTGELFF

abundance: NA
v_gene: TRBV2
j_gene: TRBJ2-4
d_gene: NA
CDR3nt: TGTGCCAGCAGCCACAATGACCCCGGCGGAAACATTCAGTACTTC
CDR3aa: CASSHNDPGGNIQYF

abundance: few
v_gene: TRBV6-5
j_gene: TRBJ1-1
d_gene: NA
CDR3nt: TGTGCCAGCAGTCGGACAGTACAGAACACTGAAGCTTTCTTT
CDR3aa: CASSRTVQNTEAFF

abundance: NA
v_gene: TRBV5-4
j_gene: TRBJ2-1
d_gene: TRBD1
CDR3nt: TGTGCCAGCAGCGCCGGGGACAGGGACCTCCAGCAGCAGTTCTTC
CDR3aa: CASSAGDRDLQQQFF

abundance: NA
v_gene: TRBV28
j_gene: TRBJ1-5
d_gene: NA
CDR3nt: TGTGCCAGCAGTCCATTACAATCTTATAGCAATCAGCCCCAGCATTTT
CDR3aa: CASSPLQSYSNQPQHF

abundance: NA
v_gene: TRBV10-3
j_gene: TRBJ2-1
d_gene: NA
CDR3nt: TGTGCCATCAGTGAGTTCCGTAACAATGAGCAGTTCTTC
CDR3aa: CAISEFRNNEQFF

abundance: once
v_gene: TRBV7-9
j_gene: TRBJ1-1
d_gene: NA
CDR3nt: TGTGCCAGCAGCTCACCGCAGATGAACACTGAAGCTTTCTTT
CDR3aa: CASSSPQMNTEAFF

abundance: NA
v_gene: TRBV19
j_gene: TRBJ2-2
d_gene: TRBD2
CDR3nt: TGTGCCAGTAGTACTAGCGGGAGGACGACCGGGGAGCTGTTTTTT
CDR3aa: CASSTSGRTTGELFF

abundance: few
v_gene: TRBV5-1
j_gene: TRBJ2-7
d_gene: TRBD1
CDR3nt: TGCGCCAGCAGCTCAGGGACAGCTTACGAGCAGTACTTC
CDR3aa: CASSSGTAYEQYF

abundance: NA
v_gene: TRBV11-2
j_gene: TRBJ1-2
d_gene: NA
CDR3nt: TGTGCCAGCAGCTTAGCAGGAACAGGGACGTATGGCTACACCTTC
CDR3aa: CASSLAGTGTYGYTF

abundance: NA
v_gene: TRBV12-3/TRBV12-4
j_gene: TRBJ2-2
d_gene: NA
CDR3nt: TGTGCCAGCACCCGGGACAATACTGGGGAGCTGTTTTTT
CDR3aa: CASTRDNTGELFF

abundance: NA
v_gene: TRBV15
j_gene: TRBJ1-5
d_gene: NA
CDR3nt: TGTGCCACCAGCGGGGAGCAGAGAGGTCAGCCCCAGCATTTT
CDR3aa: CATSGEQRGQPQHF

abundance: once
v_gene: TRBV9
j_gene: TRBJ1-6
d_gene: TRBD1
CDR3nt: TGTGCCAGCAGCGTAGCCGGACAGGCAGCCTATAATTCACCCCTCCACTTT
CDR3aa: CASSVAGQAAYNSPLHF

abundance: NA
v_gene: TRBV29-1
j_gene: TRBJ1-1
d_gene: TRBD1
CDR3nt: TGCAGCGCTACCGGACAGGGGCGAACTGAAGCTTTCTTT
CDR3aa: CSATGQGRTEAFF

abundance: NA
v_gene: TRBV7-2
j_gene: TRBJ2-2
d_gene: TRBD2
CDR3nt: TGTGCCAGCAGCACCCTGCGGTCAGCGGGGGGGCCCGGGGAGCTGTTTTTT
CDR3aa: CASSTLRSAGGPGELFF

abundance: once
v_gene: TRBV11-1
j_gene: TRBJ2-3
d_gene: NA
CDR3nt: TGTGCCAGCAGCACCCGGGGAGATACGCAGTATTTT
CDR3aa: CASSTRGDTQYF

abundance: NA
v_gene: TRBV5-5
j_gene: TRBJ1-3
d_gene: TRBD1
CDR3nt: TGTGCCAGCAGCCCACAGGGGAGCTCTGGAAACACCATATATTTT
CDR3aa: CASSPQGSSGNTIYF

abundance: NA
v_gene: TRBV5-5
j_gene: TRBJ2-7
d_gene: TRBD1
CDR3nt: TGTGCCAGCAGCCCGGGGGACAGGGCTTCCCACGAGCAGTACTTC
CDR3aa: CASSPGDRASHEQYF

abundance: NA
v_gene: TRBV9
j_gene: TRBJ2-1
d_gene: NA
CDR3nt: TGTGCCAGCAGCGTAACGGCAGGGCTGACCTACAATGAGCAGTTCTTC
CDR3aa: CASSVTAGLTYNEQFF

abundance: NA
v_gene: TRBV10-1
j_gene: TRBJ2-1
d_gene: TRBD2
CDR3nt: TGCGCCAGCAGTGAGTTGGCTAGCGGGAGGAATGAGCAGTTCTTC
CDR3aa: CASSELASGRNEQFF

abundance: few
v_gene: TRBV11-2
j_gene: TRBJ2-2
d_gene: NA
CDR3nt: TGTGCCAGCAGCTATCCCGGTTTTCAGGCCGGGGAGCTGTTTTTT
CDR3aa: CASSYPGFQAGELFF

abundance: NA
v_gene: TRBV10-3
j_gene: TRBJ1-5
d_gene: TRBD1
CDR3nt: TGTGCCATCAGTGAGTCACCGGACAGGGGTCAACGGGCCCAGCATTTT
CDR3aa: CAISESPDRGQRAQHF

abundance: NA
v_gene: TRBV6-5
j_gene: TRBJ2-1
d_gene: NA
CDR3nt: TGTGCCAGCAGTTACTCCCCAGGGGGGCCCGTTAATGAGCAGTTCTTC
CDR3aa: CASSYSPGGPVNEQFF

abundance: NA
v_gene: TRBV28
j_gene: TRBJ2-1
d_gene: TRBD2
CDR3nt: TGTGCCAGCAGTTTCCAGACTAGCGGGGGACGCCATTTCAAGCAGTTCTTC
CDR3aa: CASSFQTSGGRHFKQFF

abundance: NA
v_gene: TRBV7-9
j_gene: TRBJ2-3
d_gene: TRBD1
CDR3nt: TGTGCCAGCAGCTTAATGCAGGGGGCAGATACGCAGTATTTT
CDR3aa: CASSLMQGADTQYF

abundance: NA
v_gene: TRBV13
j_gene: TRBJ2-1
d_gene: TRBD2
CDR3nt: TGTGCCAGCAGCACCACCCCTAGCGGGAGGGACCTATCCTACAATGAGCAGTTCTTC
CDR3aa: CASSTTPSGRDLSYNEQFF

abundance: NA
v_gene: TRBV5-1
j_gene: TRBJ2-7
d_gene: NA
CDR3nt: TGCGCCAGCAGCTTGGGAGGACATGGGTCGGACGAGCAGTACTTC
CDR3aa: CASSLGGHGSDEQYF

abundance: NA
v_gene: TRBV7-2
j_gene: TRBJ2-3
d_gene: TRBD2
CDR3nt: TGTGCCAGCAGCTTAGCGTTGGGGAGGGCAGATACGCAGTATTTT
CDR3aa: CASSLALGRADTQYF

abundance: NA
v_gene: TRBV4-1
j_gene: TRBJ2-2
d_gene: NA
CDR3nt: TGCGCCAGCAGCAAAAAGGGAGGAGGGGCGTGGACCGGGGAGCTGTTTTTT
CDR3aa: CASSKKGGGAWTGELFF

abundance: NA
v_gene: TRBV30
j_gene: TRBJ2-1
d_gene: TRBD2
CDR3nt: TGTGCCTGGAGTTTTTTGCGGGAGGGGGGTTACAATGAGCAGTTCTTC
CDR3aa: CAWSFLREGGYNEQFF

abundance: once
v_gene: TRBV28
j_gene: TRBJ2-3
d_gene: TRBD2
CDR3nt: TGTGCCAGCAGCCTGGCTAGGAGCGGGACCCGCACAGATACGCAGTATTTT
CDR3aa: CASSLARSGTRTDTQYF

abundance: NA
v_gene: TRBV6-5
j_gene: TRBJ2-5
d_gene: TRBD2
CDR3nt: TGTGCCAGCAGAGGAGCGGGGAAAGAGACCCAGTACTTC
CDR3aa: CASRGAGKETQYF

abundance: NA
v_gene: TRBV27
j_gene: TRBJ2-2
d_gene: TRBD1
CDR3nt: TGTGCCAGCAGCCCTCTACAGGGGGCGGCCGGGGAGCTGTTTTTT
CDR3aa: CASSPLQGAAGELFF

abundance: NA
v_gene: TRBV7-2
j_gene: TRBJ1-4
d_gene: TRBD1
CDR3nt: TGTGCCAGCAGCTTGGGACAGACCCGAAATCCGTTTTTT
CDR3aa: CASSLGQTRNPFF

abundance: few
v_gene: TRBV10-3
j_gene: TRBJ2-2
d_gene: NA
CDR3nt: TGTGCCATCAGAGGGGGGGCGAACACCGGGGAGCTGTTTTTT
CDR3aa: CAIRGGANTGELFF

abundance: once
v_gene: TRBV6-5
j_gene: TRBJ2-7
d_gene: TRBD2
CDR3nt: TGTGCCAGCGTAGACGGGAGGGGAGAGCAGTACTTC
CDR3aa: CASVDGRGEQYF

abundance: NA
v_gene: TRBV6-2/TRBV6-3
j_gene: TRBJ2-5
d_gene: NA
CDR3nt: TGTGCCAGCAGTTACTCGAGGGGTAGCGGACAAGAGACCCAGTACTTC
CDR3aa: CASSYSRGSGQETQYF

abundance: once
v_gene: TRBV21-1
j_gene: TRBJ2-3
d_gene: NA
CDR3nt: TGTGCCAGCAGCAAAGAGGCTAGGGATACGCAGTATTTT
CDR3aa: CASSKEARDTQYF

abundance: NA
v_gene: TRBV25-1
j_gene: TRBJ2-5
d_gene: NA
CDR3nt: TGTGCCAGCAGTGGCGGTTGGGGGGTAACCCAGTACTTC
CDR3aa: CASSGGWGVTQYF

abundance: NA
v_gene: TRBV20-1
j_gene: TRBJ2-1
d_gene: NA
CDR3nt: TGCAGTGCTAGTTCCGATCTAGGGGTCGCGTATGAGCAGTTCTTC
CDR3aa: CSASSDLGVAYEQFF

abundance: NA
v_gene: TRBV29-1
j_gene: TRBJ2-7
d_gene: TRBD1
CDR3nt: TGCAGCGGGGACAGGGCCGGCGAGCAGTACTTC
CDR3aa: CSGDRAGEQYF

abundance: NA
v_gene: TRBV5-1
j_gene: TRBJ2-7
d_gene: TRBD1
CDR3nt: TGCGCCAGCAGCAGGACAGGGCCGTTCGAGCAGTACTTC
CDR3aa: CASSRTGPFEQYF

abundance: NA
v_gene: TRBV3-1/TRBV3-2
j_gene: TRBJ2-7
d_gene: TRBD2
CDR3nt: TGTGCCAGCAGCAATAGCGGGGGATCCTACGAGCAGTACTTC
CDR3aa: CASSNSGGSYEQYF

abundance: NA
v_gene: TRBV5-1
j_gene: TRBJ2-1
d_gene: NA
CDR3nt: TGCGCCAGCAGCTTGTTTAGTGGGAGGAATGAGCAGTTCTTC
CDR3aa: CASSLFSGRNEQFF

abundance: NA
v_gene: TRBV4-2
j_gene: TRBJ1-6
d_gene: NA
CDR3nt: TGTGCCAGCAGCCAAGATAGAGGGAGGAGCTCACCCCTCCACTTT
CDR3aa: CASSQDRGRSSPLHF

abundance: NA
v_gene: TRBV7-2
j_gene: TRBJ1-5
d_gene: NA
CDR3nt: TGTGCCAGCAGCTCTCGACCCCTTGACAGCCAGCCCCAGCATTTT
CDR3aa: CASSSRPLDSQPQHF

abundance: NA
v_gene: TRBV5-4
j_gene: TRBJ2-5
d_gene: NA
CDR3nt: TGTGCCAGCAGCTCACCAAGGGGGTCGGGGAAGGAGACCCAGTACTTC
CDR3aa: CASSSPRGSGKETQYF

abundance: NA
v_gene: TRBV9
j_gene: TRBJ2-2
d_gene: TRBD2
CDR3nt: TGTGCCAGCAGCCAGCGGGATTTCACCGGGGAGCTGTTTTTT
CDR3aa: CASSQRDFTGELFF

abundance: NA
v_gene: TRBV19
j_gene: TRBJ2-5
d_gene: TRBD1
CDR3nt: TGTGCCAGTAGTCCCTCAACAGGGGCCGGAGAGACCCAGTACTTC
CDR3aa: CASSPSTGAGETQYF

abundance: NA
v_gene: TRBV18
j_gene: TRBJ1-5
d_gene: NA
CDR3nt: TGTGCCAGCTCAGGTCAAATGACGGGGAACAATCAGCCCCAGCATTTT
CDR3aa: CASSGQMTGNNQPQHF

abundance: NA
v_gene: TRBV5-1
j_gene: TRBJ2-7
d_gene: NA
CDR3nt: TGCGCCAGCAGCTTGGGTTTTCAGGGGACCTACGAGCAGTACTTC
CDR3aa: CASSLGFQGTYEQYF

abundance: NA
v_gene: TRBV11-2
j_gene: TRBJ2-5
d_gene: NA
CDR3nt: TGTGCCAGCAGCCCTGGGCTACAAGAGACCCAGTACTTC
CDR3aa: CASSPGLQETQYF

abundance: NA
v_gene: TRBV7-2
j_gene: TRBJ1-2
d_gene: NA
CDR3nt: TGTGCCAGCAGCTTAGGTGGCACTAACTATGGCTACACCTTC
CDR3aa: CASSLGGTNYGYTF